The rows below give T cell receptor beta chains drawn from one sample of a study of blood T cell repertoires in COVID-19. TCRdb's copy holds only in-frame clones and misses some; the assay was immunoSEQ multiplex PCR. This sample carries under 200,000 clones, about 85% of them seen once, and the ten largest clones take 25% to 30%. The specimen was peripheral blood. The source of these receptors is a man aged 60-69 years with acute or convalescent COVID-19. Both conserved end residues are part of each CDR3. A D gene is named only where the DNA matches it firmly. Only part of the rows carry a size: once, few, many, or a class if the clone is expanded.

>TRBV7-2|TRBJ1-1|few|-
CASSSWGGLNTEAFF
TGTGCCAGCAGCTCCTGGGGGGGCCTGAACACTGAAGCTTTCTTT
>TRBV18|TRBJ2-1|-|-
CASSPGTPMGQFF
TGTGCCAGCTCACCGGGGACACCGATGGGGCAGTTCTTC
>TRBV5-5|TRBJ2-7|few|TRBD1
CASSLVGRGYEQYF
TGTGCCAGCAGCTTGGTAGGCAGGGGGTACGAGCAGTACTTC
>TRBV2|TRBJ1-6|-|-
CASRPGSSPLHF
TGTGCCAGCAGGCCAGGGTCCTCACCCCTCCACTTT
>TRBV19|TRBJ2-3|once|-
CASSYGGEGDTQYF
TGTGCCAGTAGTTACGGCGGGGAAGGCGATACGCAGTATTTT
>TRBV18|TRBJ2-5|-|TRBD1
CASSPATGGMETQYF
TGTGCCAGCTCACCTGCGACAGGGGGTATGGAGACCCAGTACTTC
>TRBV7-3|TRBJ1-1|-|-
CASSYRVLAEAFF
TGTGCCAGCAGCTACAGGGTTCTAGCTGAAGCTTTCTTT
>TRBV27|TRBJ2-7|-|-
CASSFAYRASYEQYF
TGTGCCAGCAGTTTCGCATACAGGGCCTCCTACGAGCAGTACTTC
>TRBV7-9|TRBJ2-3|-|TRBD2
CASSLEAGADTQYF
TGTGCCAGCAGCTTAGAAGCGGGGGCAGATACGCAGTATTTT
>TRBV11-3|TRBJ2-1|-|TRBD2
CASSPGTSGLYNEQFF
TGTGCCAGCAGCCCCGGGACTAGCGGGCTCTACAATGAGCAGTTCTTC
>TRBV7-8|TRBJ2-3|-|TRBD2
CASSPRAGAATDTQYF
TGTGCCAGCAGCCCTAGAGCGGGGGCCGCCACAGATACGCAGTATTTT
>TRBV6-2/TRBV6-3|TRBJ2-2|-|TRBD2
CASSYSGGRSTGELFF
TGTGCCAGCAGTTACTCGGGGGGGAGAAGCACCGGGGAGCTGTTTTTT
>TRBV7-9|TRBJ2-5|-|-
CASSLGSTEQETQYF
TGTGCCAGCAGCTTAGGAAGTACGGAGCAAGAGACCCAGTACTTC
>TRBV12-5|TRBJ1-2|once|-
CASGLPQGTHNYGYTF
TGTGCTAGTGGTTTGCCACAAGGGACACATAACTATGGCTACACCTTC
>TRBV18|TRBJ2-6|-|-
CASSRTTPTGANVLTF
TGTGCCAGCTCACGGACTACACCTACTGGGGCCAACGTCCTGACTTTC
>TRBV2|TRBJ1-5|once|TRBD1
CASRSGTANQPQHF
TGTGCCAGCAGATCCGGGACAGCCAATCAGCCCCAGCATTTT
>TRBV5-4|TRBJ1-1|-|TRBD1
CASSRKDRDTEAFF
TGTGCCAGCAGCCGAAAGGACAGGGACACTGAAGCTTTCTTT
>TRBV5-1|TRBJ2-3|-|TRBD2
CASSFSGSSTDTQYF
TGCGCCAGCAGCTTCAGCGGGAGTTCCACAGATACGCAGTATTTT
>TRBV29-1|TRBJ2-3|-|-
CSVEVAPADTQYF
TGCAGCGTTGAAGTAGCTCCCGCAGATACGCAGTATTTT
>TRBV5-1|TRBJ2-2|-|TRBD1
CASSLVGQDTGELFF
TGCGCCAGCAGCTTGGTCGGACAGGACACCGGGGAGCTGTTTTTT
>TRBV19|TRBJ1-2|-|-
CASTVDSMTNYGYTF
TGTGCCAGTACCGTTGATTCTATGACTAACTATGGCTACACCTTC
>TRBV5-3|TRBJ1-6|-|-
CARTPEPSSYNSPLHF
TGTGCCAGAACCCCTGAACCGAGCTCCTATAATTCACCCCTCCACTTT
>TRBV24-1|TRBJ1-2|-|TRBD1
CATSDFSGGYGYTF
TGTGCCACCAGTGATTTTTCAGGGGGCTATGGCTACACCTTC
>TRBV6-2/TRBV6-3|TRBJ2-7|-|TRBD2
CASSASGTSYEQYF
TGTGCCAGCAGTGCTAGCGGGACCTCCTACGAGCAGTACTTC
>TRBV28|TRBJ1-5|-|-
CASNSQGNSNQPQHF
TGTGCCAGCAACTCCCAGGGAAATAGCAATCAGCCCCAGCATTTT
>TRBV11-2|TRBJ2-7|once|TRBD2
CASSLASGRKYEQYF
TGTGCCAGCAGCTTGGCTAGCGGGAGGAAGTACGAGCAGTACTTC
>TRBV7-6|TRBJ2-7|-|-
CASSPPTREQYF
TGTGCCAGCAGCCCCCCCACGAGGGAGCAGTACTTC
>TRBV4-1|TRBJ1-5|once|-
CASSQVPMAGNGNQPQHF
TGCGCCAGCAGCCAAGTTCCCATGGCGGGAAATGGCAATCAGCCCCAGCATTTT
>TRBV9|TRBJ2-5|-|-
CASSKEGGLGQETQYF
TGTGCCAGCAGTAAGGAGGGGGGGTTAGGTCAAGAGACCCAGTACTTC
>TRBV5-1|TRBJ1-4|-|-
CASETGFGEKLFF
TGCGCCAGCGAAACAGGCTTCGGAGAAAAACTGTTTTTT
>TRBV24-1|TRBJ2-7|-|-
CATSDPTSSYEQYF
TGTGCCACCAGTGACCCTACTAGCAGCTACGAGCAGTACTTC
>TRBV7-2|TRBJ2-3|-|-
CASSLVRGAVGDTQYF
TGTGCCAGCAGCTTAGTTCGGGGGGCCGTGGGAGATACGCAGTATTTT